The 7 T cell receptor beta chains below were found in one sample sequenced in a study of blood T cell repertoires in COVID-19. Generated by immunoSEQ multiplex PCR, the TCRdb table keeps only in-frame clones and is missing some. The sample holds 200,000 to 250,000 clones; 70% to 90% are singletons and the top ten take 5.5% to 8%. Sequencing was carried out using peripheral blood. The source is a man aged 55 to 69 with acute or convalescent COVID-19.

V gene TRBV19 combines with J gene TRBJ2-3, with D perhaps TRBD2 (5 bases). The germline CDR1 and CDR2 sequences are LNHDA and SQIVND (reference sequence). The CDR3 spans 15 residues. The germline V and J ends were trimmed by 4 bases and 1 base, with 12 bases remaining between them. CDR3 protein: CASSSRESGTDTQYF. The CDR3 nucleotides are TGTGCCAGTAGTAGTAGGGAGTCGGGCACAGATACGCAGTATTTT.

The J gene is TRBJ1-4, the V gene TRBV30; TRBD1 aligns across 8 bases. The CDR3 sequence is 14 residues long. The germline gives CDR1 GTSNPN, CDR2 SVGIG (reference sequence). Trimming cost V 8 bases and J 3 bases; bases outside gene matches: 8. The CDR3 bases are TGTGCCGGCAACGCGGGACAGGCTAATGAAAAACTGTTTTTT. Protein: CAGNAGQANEKLFF. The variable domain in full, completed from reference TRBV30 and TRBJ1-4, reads SQTIHQWPATLVQPVGSPLSLECTVEGTSNPNLYWYRQAAGRGLQLLFYSVGIGQISSEVPQNLSASRPQDRQFILSSKKLLLSDSGFYLCAGNAGQANEKLFFGSGTQLSVL.

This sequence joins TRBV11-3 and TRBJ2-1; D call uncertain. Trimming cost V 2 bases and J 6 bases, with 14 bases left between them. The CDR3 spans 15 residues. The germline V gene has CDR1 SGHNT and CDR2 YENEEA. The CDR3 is CASSLLDTLSNEQFF. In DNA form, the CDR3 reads TGTGCCAGCAGCTTACTCGACACCCTCTCCAATGAGCAGTTCTTC. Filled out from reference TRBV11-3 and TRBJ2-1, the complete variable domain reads EAGVVQSPRYKIIEKKQPVAFWCNPISGHNTLYWYLQNLGQGPELLIRYENEEAVDDSQLPKDRFSAERLKGVDSTLKIQPAELGDSAVYLCASSLLDTLSNEQFFGPGTRLTVL.

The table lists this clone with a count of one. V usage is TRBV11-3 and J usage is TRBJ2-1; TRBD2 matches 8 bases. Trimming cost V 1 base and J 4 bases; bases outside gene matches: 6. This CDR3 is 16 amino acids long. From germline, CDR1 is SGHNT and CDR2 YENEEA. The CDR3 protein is CASSLVLAGIYNEQFF. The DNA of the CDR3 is TGTGCCAGCAGCTTAGTGTTAGCGGGGATATACAATGAGCAGTTCTTC.

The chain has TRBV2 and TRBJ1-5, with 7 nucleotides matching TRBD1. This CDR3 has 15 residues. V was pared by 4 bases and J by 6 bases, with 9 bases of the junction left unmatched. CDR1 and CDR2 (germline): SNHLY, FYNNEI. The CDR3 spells CASSAARGAGQPQHF. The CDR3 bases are TGTGCCAGCAGTGCGGCCAGGGGGGCAGGTCAGCCCCAGCATTTT.

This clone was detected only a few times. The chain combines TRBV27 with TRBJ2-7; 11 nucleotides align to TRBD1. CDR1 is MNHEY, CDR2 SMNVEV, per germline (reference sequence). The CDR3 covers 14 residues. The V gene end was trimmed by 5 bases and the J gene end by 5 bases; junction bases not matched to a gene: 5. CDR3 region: CASSRDRGMDEQYF. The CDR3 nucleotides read TGTGCCAGCAGTAGGGACAGGGGGATGGACGAGCAGTACTTC.

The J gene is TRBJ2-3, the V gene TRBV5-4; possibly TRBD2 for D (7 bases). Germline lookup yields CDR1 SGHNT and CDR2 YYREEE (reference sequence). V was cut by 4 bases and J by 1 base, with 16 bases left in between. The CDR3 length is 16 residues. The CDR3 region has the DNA TGTGCCAGCAGCACAGGGAGGGGCGGTGGCACAGATACGCAGTATTTT. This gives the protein CASSTGRGGGTDTQYF.